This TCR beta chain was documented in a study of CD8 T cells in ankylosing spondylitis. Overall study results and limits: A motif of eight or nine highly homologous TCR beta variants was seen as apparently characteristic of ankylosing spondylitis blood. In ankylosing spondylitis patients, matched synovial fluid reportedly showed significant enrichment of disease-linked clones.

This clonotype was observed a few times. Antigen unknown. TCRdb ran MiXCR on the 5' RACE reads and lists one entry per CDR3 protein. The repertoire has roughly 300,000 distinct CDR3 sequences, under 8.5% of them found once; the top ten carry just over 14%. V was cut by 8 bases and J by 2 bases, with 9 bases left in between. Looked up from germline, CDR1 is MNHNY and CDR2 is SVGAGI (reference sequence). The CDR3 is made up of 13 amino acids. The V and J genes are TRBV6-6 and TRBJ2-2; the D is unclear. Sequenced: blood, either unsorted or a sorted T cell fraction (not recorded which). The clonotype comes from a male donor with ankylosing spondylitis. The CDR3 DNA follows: TGTGCCAGCCTCAGAGAAAACACCGGGGAGCTGTTTTTT. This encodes CASLRENTGELFF.